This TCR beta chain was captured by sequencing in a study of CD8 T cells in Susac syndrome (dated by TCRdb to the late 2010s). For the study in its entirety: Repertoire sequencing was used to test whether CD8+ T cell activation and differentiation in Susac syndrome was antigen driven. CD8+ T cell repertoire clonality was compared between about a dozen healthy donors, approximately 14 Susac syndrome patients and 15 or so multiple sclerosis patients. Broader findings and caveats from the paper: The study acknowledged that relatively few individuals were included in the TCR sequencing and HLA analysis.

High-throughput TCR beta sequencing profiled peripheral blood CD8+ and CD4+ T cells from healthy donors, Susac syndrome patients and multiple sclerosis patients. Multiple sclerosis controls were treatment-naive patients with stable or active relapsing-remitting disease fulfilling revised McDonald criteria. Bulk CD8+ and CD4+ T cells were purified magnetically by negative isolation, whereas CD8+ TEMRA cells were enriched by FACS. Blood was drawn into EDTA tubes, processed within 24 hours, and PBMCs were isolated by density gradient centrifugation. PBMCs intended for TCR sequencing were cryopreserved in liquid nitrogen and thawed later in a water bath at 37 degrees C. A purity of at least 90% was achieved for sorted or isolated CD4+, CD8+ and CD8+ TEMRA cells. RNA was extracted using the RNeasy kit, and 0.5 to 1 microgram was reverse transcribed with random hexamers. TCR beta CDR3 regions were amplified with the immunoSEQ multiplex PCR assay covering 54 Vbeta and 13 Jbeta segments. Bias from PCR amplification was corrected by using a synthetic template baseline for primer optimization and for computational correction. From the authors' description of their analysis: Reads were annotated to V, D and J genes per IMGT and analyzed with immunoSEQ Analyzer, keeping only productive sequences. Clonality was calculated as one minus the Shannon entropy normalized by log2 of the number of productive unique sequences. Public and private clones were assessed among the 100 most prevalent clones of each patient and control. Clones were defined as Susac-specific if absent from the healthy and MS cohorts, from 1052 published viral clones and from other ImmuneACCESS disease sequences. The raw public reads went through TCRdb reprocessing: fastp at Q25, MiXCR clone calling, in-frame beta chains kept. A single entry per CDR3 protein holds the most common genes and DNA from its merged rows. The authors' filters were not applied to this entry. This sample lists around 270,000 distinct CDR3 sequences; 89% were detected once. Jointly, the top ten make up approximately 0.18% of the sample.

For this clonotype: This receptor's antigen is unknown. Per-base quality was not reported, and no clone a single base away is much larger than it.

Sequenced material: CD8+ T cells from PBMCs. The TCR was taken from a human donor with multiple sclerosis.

In nucleotide form, the sequence is TGTGCCAGCAGCCCCGGGGTAGCGGGGGTCGGGGATACGCAGTATTTT. It encodes CASSPGVAGVGDTQYF. The chain is encoded by TRBV7-3 joined to TRBJ2-3; 9 junctional bases match TRBD2. CDR1 and CDR2 (SGHTA, FQGTGA) derive from the germline V gene. The CDR3 runs 16 residues from the cysteine to the phenylalanine. CDR3 DNA only is kept here, 48 bases in frame from base 1. Ends trimmed: V by 5 bases, J by 6 bases; bases unmatched to a gene: 12.